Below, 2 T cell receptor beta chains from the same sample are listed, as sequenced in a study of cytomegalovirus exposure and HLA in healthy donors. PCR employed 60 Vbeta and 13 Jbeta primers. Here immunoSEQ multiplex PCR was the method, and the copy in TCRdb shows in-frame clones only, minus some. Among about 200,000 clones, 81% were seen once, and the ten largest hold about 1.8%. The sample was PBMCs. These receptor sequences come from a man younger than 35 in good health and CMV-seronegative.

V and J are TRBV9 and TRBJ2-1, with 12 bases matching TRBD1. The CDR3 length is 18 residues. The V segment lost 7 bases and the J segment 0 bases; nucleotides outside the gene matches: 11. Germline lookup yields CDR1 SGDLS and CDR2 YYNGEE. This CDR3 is CASGYGTGGPSSYNEQFF. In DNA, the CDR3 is TGTGCCAGCGGATACGGGACAGGGGGCCCAAGCTCCTACAATGAGCAGTTCTTC. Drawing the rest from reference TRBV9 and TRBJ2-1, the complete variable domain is DSGVTQTPKHLITATGQRVTLRCSPRSGDLSVYWYQQSLDQGLQFLIQYYNGEERAKGNILERFSAQQFPDLHSELNLSSLELGDSALYFCASGYGTGGPSSYNEQFFGPGTRLTVL.

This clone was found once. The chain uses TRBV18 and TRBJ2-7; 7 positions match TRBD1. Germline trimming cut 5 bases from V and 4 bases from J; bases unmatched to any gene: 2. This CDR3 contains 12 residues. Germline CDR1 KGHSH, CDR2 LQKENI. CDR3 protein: CASSSDRYEQYF. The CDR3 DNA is TGTGCCAGCTCATCGGACAGGTACGAGCAGTACTTC.